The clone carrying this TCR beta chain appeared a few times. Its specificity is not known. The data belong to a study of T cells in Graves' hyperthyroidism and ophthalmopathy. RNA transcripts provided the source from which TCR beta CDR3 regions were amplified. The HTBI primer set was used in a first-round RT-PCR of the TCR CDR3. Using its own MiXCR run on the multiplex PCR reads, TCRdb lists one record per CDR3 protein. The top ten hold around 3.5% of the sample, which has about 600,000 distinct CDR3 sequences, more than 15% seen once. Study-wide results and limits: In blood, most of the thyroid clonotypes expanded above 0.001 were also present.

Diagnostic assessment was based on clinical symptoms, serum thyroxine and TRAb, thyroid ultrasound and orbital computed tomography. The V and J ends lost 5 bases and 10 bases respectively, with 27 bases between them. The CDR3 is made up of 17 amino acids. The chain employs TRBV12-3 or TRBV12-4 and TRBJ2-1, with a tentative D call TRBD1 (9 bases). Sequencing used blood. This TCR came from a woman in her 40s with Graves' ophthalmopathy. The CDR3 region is CASSLTGGAFSGNEQFF. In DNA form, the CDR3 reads TGTGCCAGCAGTCTCACAGGGGGCGCGTTTAGCGGGAACGAGCAGTTCTTC.